Shown below are 30 T cell receptor beta chains from a single sample sequenced in a study of shared clonotypes between healthy human individuals (dated by TCRdb to 2019 to 2021). The library was produced with the immunoSEQ multiplex PCR assay. TCRdb took over this immuneACCESS table, retaining in-frame rearrangements with V and J assigned. Such tables are incomplete; in checked studies, under half of the missing clones stem from an unresolved V gene, and the remainder is unexplained. The sample has more than 1,200,000 clones on record, 98% to 99% of them singletons. Clones ranked in the top ten supply roughly 0.35% of the sample. The sample consisted of naive CD4+ T cells sorted from blood. According to the study, the label for this sample's cell subset or site signals: CD45RA+ positively selected. All receptors derive from a man aged 30 to 45 in good health.

V usage is TRBV28 and J usage is TRBJ1-3; TRBD1 is a possible D gene (5 bases). This CDR3 is built from 16 residues. Germline lookup yields CDR1 MDHEN and CDR2 SYDVKM. Trimming shortened V by 10 bases and J by 3 bases, and 22 bases separated the two germline ends. CDR3: CAITGKGQGRGNTIYF. CDR3 DNA sequence: TGTGCCATCACAGGAAAGGGGCAAGGTCGTGGAAACACCATATATTTT.

The V and J genes are TRBV5-4 and TRBJ2-5; a possible D gene is TRBD2 (6 bases). The CDR3 runs to 14 residues. The V end was cut by 10 bases, the J end by 2 bases, with 18 bases between. CDR1 is SGHNT and CDR2 is YYREEE in the germline V gene (reference sequence). The CDR3 bases are TGTGCCTGCCGATCGGGAGCGGTACAAGAGACCCAGTACTTC. Its protein product is CACRSGAVQETQYF.

As for this clone: In the same sample, other DNA sequences code for this CDR3. CDR3 amino acids: CASSYTGATGELFF. In DNA form, the CDR3 reads TGTGCCAGCAGTTACACCGGGGCCACCGGGGAGCTGTTTTTT. V and J are TRBV6-6 and TRBJ2-2; tentatively, D is TRBD1 or TRBD2 (5 bases each). V gave up 2 bases and J gave up 4 bases, with 8 bases separating them. The germline V gene encodes CDR1 MNHNY and CDR2 SVGAGI (reference sequence). The CDR3 has 14 amino acids.

The chain links TRBV9 to TRBJ1-1, with a weak D call TRBD1 (5 bases). This CDR3 comprises 17 residues. Germline values: CDR1 SGDLS, CDR2 YYNGEE. The V end lost 3 bases, the J end lost 1 base, and 19 bases lay between the germline ends. The CDR3 loop is CASSAKGGHLPNTEAFF. The CDR3 nucleotides read TGTGCCAGCAGCGCCAAAGGAGGACACCTCCCGAACACTGAAGCTTTCTTT.

The chain joins TRBV7-9 to TRBJ2-5; TRBD1 aligns across 9 bases. CDR3 length equals 14 residues. Germline CDR1 reads SEHNR; CDR2 reads FQNEAQ (reference sequence). The V and J ends lost 6 bases and 6 bases, in that order; junction bases with no gene match: 8. The CDR3 here is CASSEKDRGKTQYF. CDR3 bases: TGTGCCAGCAGTGAGAAGGACAGGGGAAAGACCCAGTACTTC.

The gene calls are TRBV7-3 and TRBJ1-1; a weak D match, TRBD1 (5 bases). The CDR3 sequence is 12 residues long. Trimming stripped 5 bases from V and 8 bases from J, with 12 bases between. Germline CDR1 SGHTA, CDR2 FQGTGA. The CDR3 bases are TGTGCCAGCAGCCTACGGGACGGGGAAGCTTTCTTT. Protein sequence: CASSLRDGEAFF.

This clone showed up just once. The genes are TRBV28 and TRBJ1-2; possibly TRBD1 for D (6 bases). V lost 4 bases, J lost 7 bases, and 13 bases lay in between. This CDR3 spans 13 amino acids. The germline V gene has CDR1 MDHEN and CDR2 SYDVKM. CDR3 sequence reads: CASSWQGLRGYTF. The CDR3 DNA sequence: TGTGCCAGCAGTTGGCAGGGGCTCCGTGGCTACACCTTC.

The V and J genes are TRBV7-2 and TRBJ1-1; the D is unclear. The V gene's germline CDR1 is SGHTA and CDR2 FQGNSA. Between the trimmed V and J ends, which lost 2 bases and 1 base, there was a span of 5 bases. The CDR3 runs to 13 residues. The CDR3 loop reads CASSLMQNTEAFF. The CDR3 DNA sequence: TGTGCCAGCAGCTTAATGCAGAACACTGAAGCTTTCTTT.

The V call is TRBV9, the J call TRBJ2-2, with D perhaps TRBD1 (7 bases). CDR1 is SGDLS, CDR2 YYNGEE, per germline. The CDR3 has 19 residues. V was clipped by 0 bases and J by 5 bases, with 23 bases between them. As DNA, the CDR3 is TGTGCCAGCAGCGTAGGAGGTGGAGGGGGCGCCGGCCGTACCGGGGAGCTGTTTTTT. Encoded protein: CASSVGGGGGAGRTGELFF.

The chain is built from TRBV6-5 and TRBJ2-7; 9 bases map to TRBD2. The CDR3 covers 15 residues. V lost 6 bases and J lost 5; bases outside the gene matches: 11. Germline V CDR1 and CDR2: MNHEY, SVGAGI. The CDR3 is CASRSLKGLANEQYF. CDR3 DNA sequence: TGTGCCAGCAGATCGCTTAAGGGACTAGCCAACGAGCAGTACTTC.

The rearrangement links TRBV9 to TRBJ2-2; 7 bases fit TRBD2. Germline CDR1 is SGDLS and CDR2 is YYNGEE. J lost 5 bases, V lost 2 bases, and 6 bases had no gene match. The CDR3 is 15 amino acids. The CDR3 sequence: CASSVGTTPTGELFF. As DNA, the CDR3 is TGTGCCAGCAGCGTCGGGACTACCCCAACCGGGGAGCTGTTTTTT.

The J gene is TRBJ2-3, the V gene TRBV9; TRBD1 matches 9 bases. The length of the CDR3 is 16 residues. Germline V gene sequence: CDR1 SGDLS, CDR2 YYNGEE. J was trimmed by 0 bases and V by 9 bases; bases with no gene match: 11. The CDR3 region has the DNA TGTGCCAACCCGGGACAGGGACGAAATAGCACAGATACGCAGTATTTT. It is translated as CANPGQGRNSTDTQYF.

CDR3 DNA sequence: TGTGCCAGCAGTGTTCAGGGGGCCGTTCTAGGAGATACGCAGTATTTT. It codes for CASSVQGAVLGDTQYF. J is TRBJ2-3 and V is TRBV2; the match to TRBD1 covers 8 bases. Germline CDR1 SNHLY, CDR2 FYNNEI. The CDR3 length is 16 residues. V dropped 4 bases and J dropped 5; count of bases not matched to a gene: 11.

This chain connects TRBV10-3 to TRBJ1-4; 9 bases agree with TRBD1. CDR1 and CDR2 from the germline V gene are ENHRY and SYGVKD. The CDR3 is 13 residues long. V gave up 6 bases and J gave up 8 bases; unmatched junction bases: 4. The CDR3 nucleotides are TGTGCCATCAGACGGACAGGGGAAGAAAAACTGTTTTTT. It codes for CAIRRTGEEKLFF.

To note about this clone: Other DNA sequences within the sample encode an identical CDR3. The DNA for the CDR3 is TGTGCCAGCAGTTTTAGGTACGAGCAGTACTTC. Translating gives CASSFRYEQYF. The rearrangement uses TRBV28 and TRBJ2-7; D remains unclear. The CDR3 contains 11 residues. The ends were cut back, 3 bases at V and 4 bases at J, with 4 bases in the middle. In germline, CDR1 is MDHEN, CDR2 SYDVKM. The full variable domain, with the rest looked up from reference TRBV28 and TRBJ2-7, is DVKVTQSSRYLVKRTGEKVFLECVQDMDHENMFWYRQDPGLGLRLIYFSYDVKMKEKGDIPEGYSVSREKKERFSLILESASTNQTSMYLCASSFRYEQYFGPGTRLTVT.

V and J are TRBV27 and TRBJ2-7; 10 bases are shared with TRBD1. After removal of 5 bases from V and 5 bases from J, the junction contained 6 bases not matched to a gene. Germline loops: CDR1 MNHEY, CDR2 SMNVEV (reference sequence). This CDR3 is 14 amino acids long. CDR3: CASSPRDRGHEQYF. The CDR3 nucleotides read TGTGCCAGCAGTCCCCGGGACAGGGGCCACGAGCAGTACTTC.

The rearrangement joins TRBV4-3 to TRBJ1-5; D is unclear. This CDR3 contains 16 residues. V was pared by 0 bases and J by 1 base, with 10 bases between. CDR1 is LGHNA and CDR2 is YSLEER in the germline V gene. CDR3: CASSQDRRQSNQPQHF. CDR3 bases: TGCGCCAGCAGCCAAGATAGGAGGCAGAGCAATCAGCCCCAGCATTTT.

This clone has a handful of counts. V is TRBV7-8 and J is TRBJ2-3, with 7 bases lining up with TRBD2. This CDR3 is built from 15 residues. Germline V CDR1 and CDR2: SGHVS, FQNEAQ. Trimming cost V 0 bases and J 2 bases; bases outside gene matches: 2. The CDR3 region has the DNA TGTGCCAGCAGCTTAGCGGGAGGGGACACAGATACGCAGTATTTT. It translates to CASSLAGGDTDTQYF.

The chain is built from TRBV11-2 and TRBJ2-2; D tentatively fits TRBD1 or TRBD2 (6 bases each). V was trimmed by 7 bases and J by 4 bases, leaving 19 bases between them. The CDR3 length is 16 residues. Germline CDR1 SGHAT, CDR2 FQNNGV. The CDR3 DNA reads as TGTGCCAGCACCGCCCCCGGGGGCTCGGGCACCGGGGAGCTGTTTTTT. Protein: CASTAPGGSGTGELFF.

The chain combines TRBV7-9 with TRBJ1-1; 10 bases map to TRBD1. Germline V CDR1 and CDR2: SEHNR, FQNEAQ (reference sequence). This CDR3 contains 15 residues. With 4 bases clipped from V and 3 bases from J, the junction kept 5 bases outside the gene matches. CDR3 sequence (DNA): TGTGCCAGCAGCTCCTCCGGGACAGGGGACACTGAAGCTTTCTTT. As protein: CASSSSGTGDTEAFF.

This clone was recorded at least ten times. The J gene is TRBJ2-1, the V gene TRBV7-6; weak D call: TRBD2 (5 bases). The CDR3 loop spans 16 amino acids. Germline V lookup: CDR1 SGHVS, CDR2 FNYEAQ. V shed 2 bases and J shed 5 bases, with 16 bases lying between them. CDR3 protein: CASSLKGTSHHNEQFF. CDR3 bases: TGTGCCAGCAGCTTAAAAGGTACTAGTCACCACAATGAGCAGTTCTTC.

CDR3 amino acids: CASSEVMPGEKLFF. As DNA, the CDR3 is TGTGCCAGCAGTGAAGTCATGCCGGGGGAAAAACTGTTTTTT. The V gene is TRBV2, the J gene TRBJ1-4, with unresolved D. CDR3 length: 14 amino acids. From germline, CDR1 is SNHLY and CDR2 FYNNEI. Trimming took off 1 base at V and 8 bases at J, with 11 bases between the two ends.

The V gene is TRBV28, the J gene TRBJ2-5, with D hard to call. Looked up from germline, CDR1 is MDHEN and CDR2 is SYDVKM. V was clipped by 3 bases and J by 4 bases, with 9 bases between them. The CDR3 has 13 residues. The CDR3 loop is CASSFIGLETQYF. CDR3 nucleotides: TGTGCCAGCAGTTTCATAGGGTTAGAGACCCAGTACTTC.

Here the CDR3 reads CASRQSGTLYGYTF. CDR3 in DNA: TGTGCCAGCAGACAAAGTGGGACGCTCTATGGCTACACCTTC. V gene TRBV27 combines with J gene TRBJ1-2; tentatively, D is TRBD1 (5 bases). The V end was cut by 6 bases, the J end by 4 bases, with 15 bases between. Germline V gives CDR1 MNHEY, CDR2 SMNVEV (reference sequence). This CDR3 contains 14 residues.

V usage is TRBV2 and J usage is TRBJ1-5; a possible D gene is TRBD1 (5 bases). Germline-derived CDR1 and CDR2 are SNHLY and FYNNEI. The CDR3 sequence is 15 residues long. Trimming stripped 6 bases from V and 0 bases from J, with 12 bases between. The CDR3 coding sequence is TGTGCCAGCAGGGGACTCGGATATAGCAATCAGCCCCAGCATTTT. It is translated as CASRGLGYSNQPQHF.

The V call is TRBV18, the J call TRBJ2-5; possible D gene TRBD2, 6 bases. The CDR3 totals 16 residues. Germline assignment: CDR1 KGHSH and CDR2 LQKENI. The V and J ends lost 3 bases and 1 base respectively, with 15 bases between them. CDR3 sequence (DNA): TGTGCCAGCTCACCGTTACTGACTAGTGGCCAAGAGACCCAGTACTTC. This sequence encodes CASSPLLTSGQETQYF.

This rearrangement joins TRBV5-6 to TRBJ2-4, with 7 nucleotides matching TRBD1. The CDR3 extends over 16 amino acids. Per germline, CDR1 SGHDT and CDR2 YYEEEE. With 3 bases clipped from V and 1 base from J, the junction kept 7 bases outside the gene matches. The CDR3 sequence is CASSSPQGWAKNIQYF. Written as DNA, the CDR3 is TGTGCCAGCAGCTCTCCACAGGGGTGGGCCAAAAACATTCAGTACTTC.

The chain recombines TRBV9 with TRBJ2-3; D gene unclear. CDR3 length: 15 amino acids. Per germline, CDR1 SGDLS and CDR2 YYNGEE. Trimming took off 0 bases at V and 0 bases at J, with 8 bases between the two ends. The CDR3 reads CASSVEDPSTDTQYF. Written as DNA, the CDR3 is TGTGCCAGCAGCGTAGAGGACCCTAGCACAGATACGCAGTATTTT.

A few counts support this clone. The rearrangement joins TRBV28 to TRBJ2-2; 7 bases are a match to TRBD1. Germline V gene lookup returns CDR1 MDHEN and CDR2 SYDVKM. The trim removed 6 bases at V and 1 base at J, leaving 8 bases unmatched. There are 16 residues in the CDR3. CDR3 sequence: CASSRTGTENTGELFF. CDR3 DNA sequence: TGTGCCAGCAGCCGCACCGGGACAGAGAACACCGGGGAGCTGTTTTTT.

This chain uses TRBV5-4 with TRBJ2-5; perhaps TRBD2 as D (5 bases). Germline assignment: CDR1 SGHNT and CDR2 YYREEE (reference sequence). The germline V and J ends were trimmed by 4 bases and 5 bases, with 18 bases remaining between them. The CDR3 is 15 amino acids. The CDR3 DNA reads TGTGCCAGCAGCGAGGCCGGGCTAGCCGGCGAGACCCAGTACTTC. As protein: CASSEAGLAGETQYF.